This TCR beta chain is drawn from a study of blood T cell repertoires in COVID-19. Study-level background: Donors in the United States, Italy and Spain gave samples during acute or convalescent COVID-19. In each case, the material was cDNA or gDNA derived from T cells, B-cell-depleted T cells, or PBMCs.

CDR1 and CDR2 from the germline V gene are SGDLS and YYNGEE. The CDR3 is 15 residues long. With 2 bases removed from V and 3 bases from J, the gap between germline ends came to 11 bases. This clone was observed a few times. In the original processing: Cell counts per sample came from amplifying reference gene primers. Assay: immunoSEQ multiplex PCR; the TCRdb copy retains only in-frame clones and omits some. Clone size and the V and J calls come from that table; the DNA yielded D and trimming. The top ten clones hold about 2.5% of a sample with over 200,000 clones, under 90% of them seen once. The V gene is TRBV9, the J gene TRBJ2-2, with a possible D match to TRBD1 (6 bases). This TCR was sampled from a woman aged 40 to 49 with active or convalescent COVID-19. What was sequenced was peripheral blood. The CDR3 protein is CASSVARGYTGELFF. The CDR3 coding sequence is TGTGCCAGCAGCGTGGCCAGGGGATACACCGGGGAGCTGTTTTTT.